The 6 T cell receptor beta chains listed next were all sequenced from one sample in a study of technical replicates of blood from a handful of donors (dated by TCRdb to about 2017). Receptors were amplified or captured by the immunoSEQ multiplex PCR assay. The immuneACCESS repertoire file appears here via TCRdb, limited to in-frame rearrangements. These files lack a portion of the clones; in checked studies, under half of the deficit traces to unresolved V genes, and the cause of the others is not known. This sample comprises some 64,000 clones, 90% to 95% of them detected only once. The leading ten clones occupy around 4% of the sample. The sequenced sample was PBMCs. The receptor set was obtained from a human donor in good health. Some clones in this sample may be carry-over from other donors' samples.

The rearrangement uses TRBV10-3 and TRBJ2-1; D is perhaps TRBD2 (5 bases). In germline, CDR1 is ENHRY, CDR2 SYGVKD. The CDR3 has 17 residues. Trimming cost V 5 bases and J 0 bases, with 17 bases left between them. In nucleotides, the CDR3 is TGTGCCATCAGTCCCGGGATCCGGGTCCTCTCCTACAATGAGCAGTTCTTC. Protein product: CAISPGIRVLSYNEQFF.

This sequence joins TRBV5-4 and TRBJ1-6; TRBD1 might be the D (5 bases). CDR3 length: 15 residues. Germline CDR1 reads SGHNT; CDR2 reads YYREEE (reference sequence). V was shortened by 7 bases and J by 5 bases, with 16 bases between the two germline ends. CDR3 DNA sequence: TGTGCCAGCCGACGTAGGGGAGGGAATAATTCACCCCTCCACTTT. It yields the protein CASRRRGGNNSPLHF.

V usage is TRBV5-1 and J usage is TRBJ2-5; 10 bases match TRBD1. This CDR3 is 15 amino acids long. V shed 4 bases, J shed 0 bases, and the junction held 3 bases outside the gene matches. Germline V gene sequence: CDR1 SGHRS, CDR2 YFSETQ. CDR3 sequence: CASSGTGAYQETQYF. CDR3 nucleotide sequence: TGCGCCAGCAGCGGGACAGGGGCGTACCAAGAGACCCAGTACTTC.

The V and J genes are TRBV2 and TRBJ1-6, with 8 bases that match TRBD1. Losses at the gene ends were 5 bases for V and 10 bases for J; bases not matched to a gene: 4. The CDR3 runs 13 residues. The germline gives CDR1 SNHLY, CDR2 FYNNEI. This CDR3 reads CASSRDRQSPLHF. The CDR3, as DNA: TGTGCCAGCAGTCGGGACAGGCAGTCACCCCTCCACTTT. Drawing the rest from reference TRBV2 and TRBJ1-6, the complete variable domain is EPEVTQTPSHQVTQMGQEVILRCVPISNHLYFYWYRQILGQKVEFLVSFYNNEISEKSEIFDDQFSVERPDGSNFTLKIRSTKLEDSAMYFCASSRDRQSPLHFGNGTRLTVT.

The CDR3 loop is CASSGVALGDGYTF. The CDR3 nucleotides read TGTGCCAGCAGTGGAGTAGCCTTAGGAGATGGCTACACCTTC. V gene TRBV2 combines with J gene TRBJ1-2; no definite D call. Per the germline V gene, CDR1 is SNHLY and CDR2 is FYNNEI. V was trimmed by 4 bases and J by 6 bases, leaving 15 bases between them. This CDR3 region has 14 residues.

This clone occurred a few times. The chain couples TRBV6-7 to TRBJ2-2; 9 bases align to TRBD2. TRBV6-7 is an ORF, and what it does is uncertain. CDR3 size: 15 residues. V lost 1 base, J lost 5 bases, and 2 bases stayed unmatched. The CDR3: CASSYLAGDTGELFF. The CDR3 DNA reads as TGTGCCAGCAGTTACTTAGCGGGGGATACCGGGGAGCTGTTTTTT.